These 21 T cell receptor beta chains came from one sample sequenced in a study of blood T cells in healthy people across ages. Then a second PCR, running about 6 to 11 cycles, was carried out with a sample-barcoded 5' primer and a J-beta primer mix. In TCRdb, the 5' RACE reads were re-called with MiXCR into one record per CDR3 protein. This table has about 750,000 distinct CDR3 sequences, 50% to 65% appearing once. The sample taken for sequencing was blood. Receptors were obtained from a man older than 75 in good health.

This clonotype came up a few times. CDR3 protein: CSARTSEYNEQFF. DNA of the CDR3: TGCAGTGCACGGACTAGCGAGTACAATGAGCAGTTCTTC. The chain joins TRBV20-1 to TRBJ2-1; 9 bases line up with TRBD2. Germline CDR1 reads DFQATT; CDR2 reads SNEGSKA (reference sequence). Trimming cost V 6 bases and J 4 bases; bases outside gene matches: 4. CDR3 length equals 13 residues.

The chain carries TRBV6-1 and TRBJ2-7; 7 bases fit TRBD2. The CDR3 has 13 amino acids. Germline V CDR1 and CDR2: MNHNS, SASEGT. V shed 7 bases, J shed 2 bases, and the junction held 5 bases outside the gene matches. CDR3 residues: CASTEGRAYEQYF. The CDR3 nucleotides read TGTGCCAGCACGGAGGGGAGGGCCTACGAGCAGTACTTC.

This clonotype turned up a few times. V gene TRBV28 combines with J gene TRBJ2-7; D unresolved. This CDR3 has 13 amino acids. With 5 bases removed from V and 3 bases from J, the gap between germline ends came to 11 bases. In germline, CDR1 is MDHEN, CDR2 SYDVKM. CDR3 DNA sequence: TGTGCCAGCAGTACCAGCTGGCGCTACGAGCAGTACTTC. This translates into CASSTSWRYEQYF. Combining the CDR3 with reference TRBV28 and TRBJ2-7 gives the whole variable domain DVKVTQSSRYLVKRTGEKVFLECVQDMDHENMFWYRQDPGLGLRLIYFSYDVKMKEKGDIPEGYSVSREKKERFSLILESASTNQTSMYLCASSTSWRYEQYFGPGTRLTVT.

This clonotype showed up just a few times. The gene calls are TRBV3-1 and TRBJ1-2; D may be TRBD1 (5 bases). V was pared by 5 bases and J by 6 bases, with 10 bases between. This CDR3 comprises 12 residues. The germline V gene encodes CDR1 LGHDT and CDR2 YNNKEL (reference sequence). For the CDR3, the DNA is TGTGCCAGCAGCAATAGGGGAAATGGCTACACCTTC. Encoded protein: CASSNRGNGYTF.

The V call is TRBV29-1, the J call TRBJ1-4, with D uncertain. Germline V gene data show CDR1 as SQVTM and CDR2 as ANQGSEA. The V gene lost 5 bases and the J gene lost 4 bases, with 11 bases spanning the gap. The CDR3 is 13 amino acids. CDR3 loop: CSVRVWGNEKLFF. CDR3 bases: TGCAGCGTTCGGGTTTGGGGTAATGAAAAACTGTTTTTT.

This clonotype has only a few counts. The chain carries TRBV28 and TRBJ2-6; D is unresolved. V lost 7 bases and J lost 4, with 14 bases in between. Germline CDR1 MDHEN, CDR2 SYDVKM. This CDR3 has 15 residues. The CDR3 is CASTSPAAGANVLTF. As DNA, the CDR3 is TGTGCCAGCACCTCCCCAGCCGCCGGGGCCAACGTCCTGACTTTC.

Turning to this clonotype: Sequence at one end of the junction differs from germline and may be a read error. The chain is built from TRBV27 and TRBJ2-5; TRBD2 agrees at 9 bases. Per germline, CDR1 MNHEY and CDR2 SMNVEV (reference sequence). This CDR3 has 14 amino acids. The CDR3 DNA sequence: TGTACCAGCAAAGGCGGGAGGGCCGGGGAGACCCAGTACTTC. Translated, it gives CTSKGGRAGETQYF.

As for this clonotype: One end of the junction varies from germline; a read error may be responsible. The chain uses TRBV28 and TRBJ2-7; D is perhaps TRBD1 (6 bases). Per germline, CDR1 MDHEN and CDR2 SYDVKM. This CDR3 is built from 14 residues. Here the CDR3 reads CVSSLVDRIYKQYF. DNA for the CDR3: TGTGTCAGCAGTTTAGTCGACAGGATCTACAAGCAGTACTTC.

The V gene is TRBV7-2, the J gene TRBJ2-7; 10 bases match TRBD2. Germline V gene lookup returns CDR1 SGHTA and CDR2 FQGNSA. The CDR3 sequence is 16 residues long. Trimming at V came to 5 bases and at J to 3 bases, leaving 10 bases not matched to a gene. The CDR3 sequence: CASSRQVTSGRYEQYF. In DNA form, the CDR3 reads TGTGCCAGCAGCCGTCAAGTGACTAGCGGGCGCTACGAGCAGTACTTC.

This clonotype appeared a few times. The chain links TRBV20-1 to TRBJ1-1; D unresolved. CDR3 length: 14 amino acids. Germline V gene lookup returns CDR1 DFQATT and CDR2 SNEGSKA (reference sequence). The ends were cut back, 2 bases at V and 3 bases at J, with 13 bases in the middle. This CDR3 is CSARINSWDTEAFF. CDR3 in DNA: TGCAGTGCTAGAATAAACAGTTGGGACACTGAAGCTTTCTTT.

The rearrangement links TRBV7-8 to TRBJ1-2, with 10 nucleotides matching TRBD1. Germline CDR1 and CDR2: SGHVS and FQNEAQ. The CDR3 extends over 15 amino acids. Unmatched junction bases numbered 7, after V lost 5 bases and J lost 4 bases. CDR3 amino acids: CASSLQGTGAYGYTF. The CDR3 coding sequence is TGTGCCAGCAGCCTCCAAGGGACAGGGGCCTATGGCTACACCTTC.

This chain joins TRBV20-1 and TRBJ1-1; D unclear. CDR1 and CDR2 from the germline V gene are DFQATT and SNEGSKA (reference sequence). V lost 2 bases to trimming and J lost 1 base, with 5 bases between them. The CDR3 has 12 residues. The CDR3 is CSARNSNTEAFF. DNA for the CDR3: TGCAGTGCTAGAAATTCGAACACTGAAGCTTTCTTT.

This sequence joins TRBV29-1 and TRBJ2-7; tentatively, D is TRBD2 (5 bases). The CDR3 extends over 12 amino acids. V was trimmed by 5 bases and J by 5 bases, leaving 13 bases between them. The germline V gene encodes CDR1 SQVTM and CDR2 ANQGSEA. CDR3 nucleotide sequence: TGCAGCGTTAACCCGGGGAGCGACGAGCAGTACTTC. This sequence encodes CSVNPGSDEQYF.

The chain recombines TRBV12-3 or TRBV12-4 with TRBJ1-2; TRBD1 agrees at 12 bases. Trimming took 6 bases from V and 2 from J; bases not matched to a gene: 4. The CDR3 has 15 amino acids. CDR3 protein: CASREGQGANYGYTF. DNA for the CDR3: TGTGCCAGCAGGGAGGGACAGGGGGCGAACTATGGCTACACCTTC.

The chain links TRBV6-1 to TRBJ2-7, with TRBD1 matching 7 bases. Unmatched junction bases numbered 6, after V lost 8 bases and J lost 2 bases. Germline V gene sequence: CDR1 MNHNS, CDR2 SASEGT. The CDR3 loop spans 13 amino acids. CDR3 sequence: CASVPGQTYEQYF. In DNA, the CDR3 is TGTGCCAGCGTACCGGGACAGACCTACGAGCAGTACTTC.

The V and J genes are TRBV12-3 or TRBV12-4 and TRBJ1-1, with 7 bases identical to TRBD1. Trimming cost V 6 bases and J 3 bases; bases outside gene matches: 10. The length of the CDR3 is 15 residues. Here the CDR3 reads CASSPTQTGYTEAFF. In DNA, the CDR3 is TGTGCCAGCAGCCCGACTCAGACAGGGTACACTGAAGCTTTCTTT.

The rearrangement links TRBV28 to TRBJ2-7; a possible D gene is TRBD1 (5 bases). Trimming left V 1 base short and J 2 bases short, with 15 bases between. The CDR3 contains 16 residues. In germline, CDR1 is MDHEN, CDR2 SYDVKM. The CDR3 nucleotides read TGTGCCAGCAGTTTATTTGGCAGGGTTGCCCCCTACGAGCAGTACTTC. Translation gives CASSLFGRVAPYEQYF.

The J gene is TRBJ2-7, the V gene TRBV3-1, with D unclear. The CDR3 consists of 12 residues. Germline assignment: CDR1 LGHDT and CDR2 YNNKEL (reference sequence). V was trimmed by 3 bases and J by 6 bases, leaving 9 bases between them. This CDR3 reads CASSHLSREQYF. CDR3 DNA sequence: TGTGCCAGCAGCCATCTGTCACGCGAGCAGTACTTC.

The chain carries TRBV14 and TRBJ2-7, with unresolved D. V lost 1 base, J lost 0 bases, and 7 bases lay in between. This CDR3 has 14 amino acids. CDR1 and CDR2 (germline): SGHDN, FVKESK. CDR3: CASSQAMVSYEQYF. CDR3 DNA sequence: TGTGCCAGCAGCCAAGCCATGGTCTCCTACGAGCAGTACTTC.

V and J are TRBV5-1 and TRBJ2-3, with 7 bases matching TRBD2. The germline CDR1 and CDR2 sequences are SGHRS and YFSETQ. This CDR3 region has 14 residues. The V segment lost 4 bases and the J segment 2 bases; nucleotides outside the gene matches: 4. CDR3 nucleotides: TGCGCCAGCAGCAGAGCGGGACCCACAGATACGCAGTATTTT. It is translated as CASSRAGPTDTQYF.

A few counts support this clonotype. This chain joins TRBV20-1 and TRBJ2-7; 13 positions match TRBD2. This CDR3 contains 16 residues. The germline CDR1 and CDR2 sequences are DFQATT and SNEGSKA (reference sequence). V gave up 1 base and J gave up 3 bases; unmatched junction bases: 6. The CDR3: CSARGTSGSVRYEQYF. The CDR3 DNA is TGCAGTGCTAGAGGGACTAGCGGGAGTGTGCGCTACGAGCAGTACTTC.